This TCR beta chain is drawn from a study of T cell responses to AZD1222 COVID-19 vaccine. Overall study: Timing groups of about 4 and about 12 weeks for second doses were pooled. Study results and limitations: Just a handful of people given AZD1222 tested seropositive at baseline. Donor demographics were predominantly white British with a female majority; clonal diversity may be underestimated.

This clone was found once. Its specificity is not known. Method: immunoSEQ multiplex PCR; TCRdb's copy keeps in-frame clones and lacks some. The table includes some 200,000 clones, approximately 91% detected once. The CDR3 loop spans 14 amino acids. Germline CDR1 and CDR2: SGHRS and YFSETQ. Between the trimmed V and J ends, which lost 0 bases and 2 bases, there was a span of 7 bases. This chain links TRBV5-1 with TRBJ2-3; D is perhaps TRBD1 or TRBD2 (5 bases each). The receptor was isolated from an adult in good health. This specimen was peripheral blood, taken on day 0 of AZD1222 vaccination. The CDR3 DNA sequence: TGCGCCAGCAGCTTGGGGGGGTACACAGATACGCAGTATTTT. Translation gives CASSLGGYTDTQYF. Full variable domain (missing parts from reference TRBV5-1 and TRBJ2-3): KAGVTQTPRYLIKTRGQQVTLSCSPISGHRSVSWYQQTPGQGLQFLFEYFSETQRNKGNFPGRFSGRQFSNSRSEMNVSTLELGDSALYLCASSLGGYTDTQYFGPGTRLTVL.